This T cell receptor beta chain derives from a study of blood T cell repertoires in COVID-19. About the study: T cells, B-cell-depleted T cells, or PBMCs provided the cDNA or gDNA that served as material.

The protocol was immunoSEQ multiplex PCR, while the TCRdb copy is restricted to in-frame clones and leaves out a portion. The sample includes approximately 350,000 clones, approximately 88% of them seen just once. CDR1 is SGHAT and CDR2 is FQDESV in the germline V gene (reference sequence). V lost 5 bases to trimming and J lost 4 bases; unmatched junction nucleotides: 4. This CDR3 comprises 13 residues. Source material: peripheral blood. The receptor was isolated from a man aged 40-49 years with acute or convalescent COVID-19. The genes are TRBV11-1 and TRBJ1-2, with 7 positions matching TRBD1. CDR3 in DNA: TGTGCCAGCAGCCGACAGGGCCCCTATGGCTACACCTTC. Translation gives CASSRQGPYGYTF. The entire variable domain, with the rest obtained from reference TRBV11-1 and TRBJ1-2, is as follows: EAEVAQSPRYKITEKSQAVAFWCDPISGHATLYWYRQILGQGPELLVQFQDESVVDDSQLPKDRFSAERLKGVDSTLKIQPAELGDSAMYLCASSRQGPYGYTFGSGTRLTVV.